Included here is one TCR beta chain sequence, with context. The antigen is not known. These data come from a study of cytomegalovirus exposure and HLA in healthy donors. Germline V gene sequence: CDR1 SGHAT, CDR2 FQNNGV. The trim removed 3 bases at V and 0 bases at J, leaving 4 bases unmatched. This CDR3 contains 15 residues. Whole-study findings and limits: A cluster of highly shared sequence variants was likely a sequencing artifact. Specificity for CMV antigens was confirmed in vitro for a few of the CMV-associated chains. The study found most TCR sequences rare, yet found some public TCRs in many donors. Most subjects' HLA-A and HLA-B alleles were reportedly predicted from TCR beta sequences.

Amplification used 60 Vbeta primers and 13 Jbeta primers. Only in-frame clones appear in the TCRdb table, and some are missing; sequencing was by immunoSEQ multiplex PCR. The sample has about 120,000 clones, 60% to 85% seen once; the top ten hold 2.7%. The TCR sequence derives from a woman in her 40s in good health and CMV-seropositive. Sequencing was carried out using PBMCs. The rearrangement uses TRBV11-2 and TRBJ1-2; 7 bases fit TRBD1. CDR3 protein: CASSFSRGTNYGYTF. DNA of the CDR3: TGTGCCAGCAGCTTCTCCAGGGGGACTAACTATGGCTACACCTTC.